This TCR beta chain was profiled in a study of blood T cell repertoires in COVID-19. Study as a whole: Samples of COVID-19 (acute and convalescent) were obtained from the United States, Italy and Spain. In each case, the material was cDNA or gDNA derived from T cells, B-cell-depleted T cells, or PBMCs.

Authors' processing steps: How many nucleated cells were present was estimated from reference gene primer amplification. The data were produced by immunoSEQ multiplex PCR, yet TCRdb's version contains in-frame clones alone and is incomplete. V and J calls plus clone size are reproduced from that table; the DNA served to infer D and trimming. The table lists about 220,000 clones, more than 65% of them singletons. Trimming at V came to 3 bases and at J to 5 bases, leaving 11 bases not matched to a gene. This CDR3 is built from 16 residues. CDR1 and CDR2 (germline): SGDLS, YYNGEE. Sequenced sample: peripheral blood. This clonotype was obtained from a woman aged 60 to 75 with acute or convalescent COVID-19. V is TRBV9 and J is TRBJ1-1, with TRBD1 matching 9 bases. The CDR3 reads CASSGPNTGGRTEAFF. CDR3 sequence (DNA): TGTGCCAGCAGCGGTCCCAACACAGGGGGCAGGACTGAAGCTTTCTTT.